This entry describes one TCR beta chain. No antigen is known for it. No much larger clone exists at a distance of one base, and base qualities are not known. These data come from a study of beta chain features in type 1 diabetes (dated by TCRdb to between 2018 and 2020). About the study as a whole: No differences in mean age, gender distribution, total cell number or subset yield were found between patients and healthy donors. A total of 100 million to 110 million sorted cells were examined across all samples, and a strong correlation was observed between cell number per subset and RNA yield. The study compared the TCRB repertoires of sorted circulating CD4+ T cell subsets in recently diagnosed type 1 diabetes patients with those in matched healthy donors. Naive and central memory subsets were obtained from all 28 donors, but regulatory and stem cell-like memory subsets were isolated from only 8 patients and roughly eight healthy donors. On the study overall, not on this receptor specifically: HLA sub-analyses involved small numbers of individuals, so any influence of HLA type on TCRB rearrangement remained unresolved. Naive, central memory and regulatory TCRB repertoires appeared to be more similar among patients than among healthy donors. Type 1 diabetes patients showed a moderate but significant shortening of TCRB CDR3 length in all four CD4+ subsets. At VDJ recombination sites, patients with type 1 diabetes made fewer insertions and deleted more nucleotides, a pattern implying thymic rearrangement abnormalities. Sequencing cDNA rather than genomic DNA could over-represent highly expressing activated cells, although activation and CD3 levels did not differ between groups. PCR may preferentially amplify shorter templates, but because patient and control samples were amplified and corrected together, any resulting skew would affect both groups equally.

Germline trimming amounts to 5 bases on V and 8 bases on J, with 12 as the count of junction bases outside the gene matches. The CDR3 starts with the cysteine, ends with the phenylalanine, and has 17 residues. The retained sequence is limited to the CDR3, 51 bases, with the frame set at the first base. The germline V gene (reference sequence) gives CDR1 as LNHDA and CDR2 as SQIVND. From each donor, a single peripheral blood sample of around 0.12 L on average was drawn into heparinised tubes. A BD FACSAria II and a panel including CD45RO, CCR7, CD25, CD127, CD95 and CD27 were used to sort naive, central memory, regulatory and stem cell-like memory CD4+ T cells. Every sorted population had a purity above 95%. PBMCs were isolated immediately by Lymphoprep density gradient centrifugation and stained directly without culture. So that batch effects would be minimized, each experiment stained and sorted samples in pairs, pairing one healthy donor with one patient.

The entire amount of isolated RNA was reverse transcribed using the High Capacity cDNA Reverse Transcription Kit, so the sequenced TCRB transcripts were expressed ones. Deep immunoSEQ sequencing was performed on naive, central memory and regulatory T cell samples, with an average of around 3.4 million total reads per sample. After sorted cells were lysed in RLT buffer, RNA was extracted with DNase-treated RNeasy Micro or Mini kits, with the choice depending on cell number. Each cell subset was processed separately to prevent cross-contamination, with patient and healthy donor samples processed together. The immunoSEQ multiplex PCR was used to amplify TCRB sequences from cDNA, generating 87-bp fragments that spanned the CDR3 region. Sequencing of the amplicons was done on the Illumina HiSeq platform. The paper's processing steps were these. PCR bias was corrected computationally using synthetic template baselines, and reads within Hamming distance 2 were collapsed, with unmergeable singletons discarded. By aligning reads against IMGT, V, D and J genes, CDR3 length, and insertions or deletions at six rearrangement sites were assigned. Within each subset, clonotype counts were normalized to the number of sorted cells before true diversity and Gini coefficients were calculated with the tcR R package. The overlap coefficient, calculated on TCRB nucleotide sequences, was used to measure repertoire sharing. Not all clones reach the TCRdb copy of this immuneACCESS table, which keeps in-frame sequences only. Checked studies attribute under half of the gap to unresolved V genes and leave the rest unexplained. D and trimming were read from the DNA, whereas the V and J calls and clone size are those reported in that table. The sample table holds about 180,000 clones, of which about 13% were seen once. About 0.58% of the sample goes to the ten largest clones.

The chain was built from TRBV19 and TRBJ2-1; 13 bases in between match TRBD2. Sequencing used central memory CD4+ T cells from blood. This TCR was recovered from a woman younger than 30 in good health. In nucleotides, the sequence is TGTGCCAGTAGTCAAGCCCTGACTAGCGGGAGGAGGGATGAGCAGTTCTTC. Its product reads: CASSQALTSGRRDEQFF. This CDR3, with the reference TRBV19 and TRBJ2-1 proteins standing in past its ends, gives the full variable domain DGGITQSPKYLFRKEGQNVTLSCEQNLNHDAMYWYRQDPGQGLRLIYYSQIVNDFQKGDIAEGYSVSREKKESFPLTVTSAQKNPTAFYLCASSQALTSGRRDEQFFGPGTRLTVL.